The 14 T cell receptor beta chains below all came from one sample that was sequenced in a study of control samples from healthy donors and cancer patients. Sequencing used immunoSEQ multiplex PCR; TCRdb keeps in-frame clones, though not all of them. This sample yields around 140,000 clones, of which 91% are seen a single time; about 3.2% belongs to the top ten. The sequenced sample was blood. These TCRs come from a man aged 25-45 years in good health.

The chain has TRBV27 and TRBJ2-3; 11 bases agree with TRBD2. CDR3 length equals 17 residues. Losses at the gene ends were 4 bases for V and 2 bases for J; bases not matched to a gene: 8. Germline V gives CDR1 MNHEY, CDR2 SMNVEV (reference sequence). The CDR3 here is CASSSELAGGLTDTQYF. Written as DNA, the CDR3 is TGTGCCAGCAGTTCGGAGCTAGCGGGGGGCCTCACAGATACGCAGTATTTT.

The chain is built from TRBV18 and TRBJ1-5; TRBD1 aligns across 7 bases. Germline CDR1 is KGHSH and CDR2 is LQKENI. CDR3 length equals 18 residues. With 3 bases clipped from V and 3 bases from J, the junction kept 14 bases outside the gene matches. The CDR3: CASSPGRPLGTDNQPQHF. CDR3 coding DNA: TGTGCCAGCTCACCCGGCCGACCATTAGGGACAGACAATCAGCCCCAGCATTTT. The variable domain in full, completed from reference TRBV18 and TRBJ1-5, reads NAGVMQNPRHLVRRRGQEARLRCSPMKGHSHVYWYRQLPEEGLKFMVYLQKENIIDESGMPKERFSAEFPKEGPSILRIQQVVRGDSAAYFCASSPGRPLGTDNQPQHFGDGTRLSIL.

V and J are TRBV7-9 and TRBJ1-4; 8 positions match TRBD1. The CDR3 has 18 amino acids. J lost 3 bases, V lost 3 bases, and 12 bases had no gene match. CDR1 and CDR2 from the germline V gene are SEHNR and FQNEAQ (reference sequence). CDR3 in amino acids: CASSFRQGAVFSNEKLFF. DNA of the CDR3: TGTGCCAGCAGCTTCAGGCAGGGGGCTGTTTTTTCTAATGAAAAACTGTTTTTT.

This chain joins TRBV19 and TRBJ1-5, with TRBD1 matching 7 bases. The CDR3 has 15 residues. Germline CDR1 reads LNHDA; CDR2 reads SQIVND (reference sequence). The V and J ends lost 4 bases and 0 bases, in that order; junction bases with no gene match: 3. The CDR3 DNA is TGTGCCAGTAGTACGACAGGGTATAGCAATCAGCCCCAGCATTTT. Amino acids: CASSTTGYSNQPQHF.

The chain uses TRBV3-1 (or the pseudogene TRBV3-2) and TRBJ2-7; perhaps TRBD1 as D (5 bases). Trimming stripped 5 bases from V and 0 bases from J, with 11 bases between. CDR3 length equals 14 residues. Looked up from germline, CDR1 is LGHDT and CDR2 is YNNKEL (reference sequence). CDR3 amino acids: CASSTDRYSYEQYF. CDR3 DNA: TGTGCCAGCAGCACAGACAGATACTCCTACGAGCAGTACTTC.

The chain uses TRBV6-1 and TRBJ1-5; 7 nucleotides agree with TRBD1. J gave up 2 bases and V 2 bases, and 3 bases lay outside the gene matches. The CDR3 loop spans 15 amino acids. Germline V CDR1 and CDR2: MNHNS, SASEGT. The CDR3 region is CASSETGERNQPQHF. The DNA for the CDR3 is TGTGCCAGCAGTGAAACAGGGGAACGCAATCAGCCCCAGCATTTT.

This clone was picked up one time. The chain employs TRBV27 and TRBJ2-2; 15 nucleotides agree with TRBD2. CDR3 length equals 16 residues. Trimming cost V 4 bases and J 9 bases; bases outside gene matches: 6. Germline assignment: CDR1 MNHEY and CDR2 SMNVEV (reference sequence). CDR3 sequence (DNA): TGTGCCAGCAGTTCTTGGACTAGCGGGGGGGCTTGGGAGCTGTTTTTT. Amino acid sequence: CASSSWTSGGAWELFF.

V and J are TRBV15 and TRBJ2-5; D unclear. The CDR3 consists of 13 residues. Trimming shortened V by 1 base and J by 5 bases, and 8 bases separated the two germline ends. Germline V CDR1 and CDR2: LNHNV, YYDKDF (reference sequence). The CDR3 DNA reads as TGTGCCACCAGCAGAGTTACTTCCGAGACCCAGTACTTC. This gives the protein CATSRVTSETQYF. Full variable domain (remainder filled in from reference TRBV15 and TRBJ2-5): DAMVIQNPRYQVTQFGKPVTLSCSQTLNHNVMYWYQQKSSQAPKLLFHYYDKDFNNEADTPDNFQSRRPNTSFCFLDIRSPGLGDTAMYLCATSRVTSETQYFGPGTRLLVL.

The gene calls are TRBV4-2 and TRBJ2-1; D ambiguous. Germline CDR1 reads LGHNA; CDR2 reads YNFKEQ. V was trimmed by 0 bases and J by 1 base, leaving 13 bases between them. The CDR3 length is 17 residues. The CDR3 nucleotides read TGTGCCAGCAGCCAAGATTTGACGATCGGTTCCTACAATGAGCAGTTCTTC. Its protein is CASSQDLTIGSYNEQFF.

The chain carries TRBV5-1 and TRBJ1-6, with 9 bases matching TRBD1. Germline V gene lookup returns CDR1 SGHRS and CDR2 YFSETQ. The CDR3 is made up of 18 amino acids. The junction had 9 bases not matched to a gene; V was cut back by 0 bases and J by 5 bases. This CDR3 reads CASSLGPRDRANNSPLHF. The DNA for the CDR3 is TGCGCCAGCAGCTTGGGGCCCCGGGACAGGGCTAATAATTCACCCCTCCACTTT.

The V call is TRBV28, the J call TRBJ2-3; D is ambiguous. CDR3 size: 12 residues. Germline values: CDR1 MDHEN, CDR2 SYDVKM. Trimming removed 3 bases at V and 5 bases at J, with 6 bases between. The CDR3 spells CASSLAIDTQYF. CDR3 nucleotide sequence: TGTGCCAGCAGTTTGGCTATAGATACGCAGTATTTT.

The rearrangement uses TRBV4-1 and TRBJ1-1; D remains ambiguous. V was pared by 5 bases and J by 1 base, with 8 bases between. The CDR3 is 13 amino acids. CDR1 is MGHRA, CDR2 YSYEKL, per germline. Here the CDR3 DNA reads TGCGCCAGCAGCGGGCGAGGGAACACTGAAGCTTTCTTT. As protein: CASSGRGNTEAFF.

In this sample, this clone turned up once. The chain carries TRBV6-6 and TRBJ1-6; weak D call: TRBD1 (6 bases). Germline V gene lookup returns CDR1 MNHNY and CDR2 SVGAGI (reference sequence). The CDR3 totals 16 residues. With 2 bases removed from V and 5 bases from J, the gap between germline ends came to 13 bases. CDR3 sequence reads: CASSYGVGAHNSPLHF. CDR3 DNA sequence: TGTGCCAGCAGTTACGGTGTGGGGGCGCATAATTCACCCCTCCACTTT.

A single count supports this clone. V is TRBV5-6 and J is TRBJ2-7; no reliable D call. Trimming cost V 3 bases and J 5 bases, with 9 bases left between them. Germline CDR1 SGHDT, CDR2 YYEEEE. This CDR3 is built from 12 residues. The CDR3 here is CASSSSGHEQYF. CDR3 nucleotide sequence: TGTGCCAGCAGCTCCAGTGGCCACGAGCAGTACTTC.